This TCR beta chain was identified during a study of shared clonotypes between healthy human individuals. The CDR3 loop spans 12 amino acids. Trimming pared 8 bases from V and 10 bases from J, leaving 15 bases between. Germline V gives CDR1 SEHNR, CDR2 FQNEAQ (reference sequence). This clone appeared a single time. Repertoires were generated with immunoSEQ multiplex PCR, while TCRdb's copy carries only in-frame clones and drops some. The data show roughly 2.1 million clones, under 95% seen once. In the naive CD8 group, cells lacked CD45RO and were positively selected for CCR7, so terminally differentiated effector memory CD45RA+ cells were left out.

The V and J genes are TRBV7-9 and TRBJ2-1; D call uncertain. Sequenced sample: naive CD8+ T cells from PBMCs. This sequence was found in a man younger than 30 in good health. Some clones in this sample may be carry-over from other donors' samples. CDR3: CASSDLEGEQFF. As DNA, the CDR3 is TGTGCCAGCTCAGACCTGGAAGGCGAGCAGTTCTTC.